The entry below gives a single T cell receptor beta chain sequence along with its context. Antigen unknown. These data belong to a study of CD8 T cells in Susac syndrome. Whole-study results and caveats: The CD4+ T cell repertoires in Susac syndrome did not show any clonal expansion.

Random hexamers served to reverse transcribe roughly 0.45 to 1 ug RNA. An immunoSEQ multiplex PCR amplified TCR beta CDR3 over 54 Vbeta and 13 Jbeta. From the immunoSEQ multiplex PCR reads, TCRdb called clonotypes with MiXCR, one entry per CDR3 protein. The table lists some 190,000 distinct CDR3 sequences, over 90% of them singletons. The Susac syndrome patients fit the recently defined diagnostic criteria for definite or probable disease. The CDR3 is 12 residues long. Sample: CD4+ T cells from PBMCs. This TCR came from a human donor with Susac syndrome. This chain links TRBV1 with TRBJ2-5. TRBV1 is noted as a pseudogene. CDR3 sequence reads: CTSSHRKETQYF. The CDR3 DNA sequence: TGCACCAGCAGCCACAGGAAAGAGACCCAGTACTTC.